The source of this TCR beta chain is a study of cytomegalovirus exposure and HLA in healthy donors. Findings and limits, study-wide: Indistinguishable V segments such as TRBV6-2 and TRBV6-3 were excluded.

For this clone: Its target is not known.

Germline V CDR1 and CDR2: SEHNR, FQNEAQ (reference sequence). V lost 5 bases and J 6 bases, leaving 8 bases between the germline ends. This CDR3 region has 12 residues. Both 60 Vbeta primers and 13 Jbeta primers went into the PCR. Assay: immunoSEQ multiplex PCR; the TCRdb copy retains only in-frame clones and omits some. This sample carries approximately 100,000 clones, approximately 77% of them seen once, and the ten largest clones take over 12%. This TCR came from a male donor in good health and CMV-seropositive. V is TRBV7-9 and J is TRBJ1-5; D remains ambiguous. The sequenced material came from PBMCs. The CDR3 region is CASSASGQPQHF. The DNA for the CDR3 is TGTGCCAGCAGCGCCTCGGGTCAGCCCCAGCATTTT.